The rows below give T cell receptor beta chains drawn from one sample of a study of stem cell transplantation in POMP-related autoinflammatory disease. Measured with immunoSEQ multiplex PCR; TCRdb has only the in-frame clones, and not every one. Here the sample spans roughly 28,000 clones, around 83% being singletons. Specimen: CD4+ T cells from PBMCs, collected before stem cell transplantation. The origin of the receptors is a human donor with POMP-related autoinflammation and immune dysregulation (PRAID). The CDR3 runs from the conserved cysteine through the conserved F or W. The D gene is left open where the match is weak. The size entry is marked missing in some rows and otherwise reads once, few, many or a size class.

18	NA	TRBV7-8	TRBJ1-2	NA	CASSPEGEGRPVNYGYTF	TGTGCCAGCAGCCCCGAGGGGGAGGGCCGACCCGTTAACTATGGCTACACCTTC
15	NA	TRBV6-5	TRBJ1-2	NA	CASSYIPGGGYGYTF	TGTGCCAGCAGTTACATCCCGGGGGGGGGTTATGGCTACACCTTC
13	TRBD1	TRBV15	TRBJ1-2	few	CATSKDRGYGYTF	TGTGCCACCAGCAAAGACAGGGGCTATGGCTACACCTTC
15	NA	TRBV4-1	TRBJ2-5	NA	CASSIRLGLGETQYF	TGCGCCAGCAGCATTCGACTGGGCCTGGGGGAGACCCAGTACTTC
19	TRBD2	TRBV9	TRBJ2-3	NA	CASSPRSLAGGGVTDTQYF	TGTGCCAGCAGCCCCCGCTCCCTAGCGGGTGGAGGGGTAACAGATACGCAGTATTTT
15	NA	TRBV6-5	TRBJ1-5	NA	CASSYKWGGRQPQHF	TGTGCCAGCAGTTACAAATGGGGGGGTCGGCAGCCCCAGCATTTT
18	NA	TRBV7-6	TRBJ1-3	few	CASSLLGGTGFSGNTIYF	TGTGCCAGCAGCCTCTTAGGGGGAACAGGTTTCTCTGGAAACACCATATATTTT
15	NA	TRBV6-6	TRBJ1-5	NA	CASSSSGGFGQPQHF	TGTGCCAGCAGTTCCTCTGGAGGGTTCGGTCAGCCCCAGCATTTT
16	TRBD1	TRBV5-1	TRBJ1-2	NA	CASSPGQGASNYGYTF	TGCGCCAGCAGCCCGGGACAGGGGGCGAGTAACTATGGCTACACCTTC
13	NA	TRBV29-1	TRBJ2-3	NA	CSVERDSTDTQYF	TGCAGCGTTGAAAGGGACTCCACAGATACGCAGTATTTT
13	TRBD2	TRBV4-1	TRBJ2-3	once	CASSQDEASGPYF	TGCGCCAGCAGCCAAGATGAGGCTAGCGGACCGTATTTT
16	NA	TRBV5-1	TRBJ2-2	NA	CASSLVGHGNTGELFF	TGCGCCAGCAGCTTGGTCGGTCACGGTAACACCGGGGAGCTGTTTTTT
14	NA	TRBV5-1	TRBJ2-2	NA	CASSGTMNTGELFF	TGCGCCAGCAGCGGGACAATGAACACCGGGGAGCTGTTTTTT
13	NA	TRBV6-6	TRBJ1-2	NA	CASSYRSNYGYTF	TGTGCCAGCAGTTATAGATCGAACTATGGCTACACCTTC
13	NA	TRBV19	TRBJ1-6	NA	CASRLGPNSPLHF	TGTGCCAGTAGGTTAGGGCCCAATTCACCCCTCCACTTT
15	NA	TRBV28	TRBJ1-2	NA	CASSLGPSSLYGYTF	TGTGCCAGCAGTTTGGGCCCGTCGTCCCTCTATGGCTACACCTTC
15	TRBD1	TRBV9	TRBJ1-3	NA	CASSGTASSGNTIYF	TGTGCCAGCTCCGGGACAGCTAGCTCTGGAAACACCATATATTTT
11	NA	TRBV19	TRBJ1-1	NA	CASSPSTEAFF	TGTGCCAGTAGCCCGAGCACTGAAGCTTTCTTT
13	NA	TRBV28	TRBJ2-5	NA	CASDNRGGETQYF	TGTGCCAGCGACAACAGGGGGGGGGAGACCCAGTACTTC
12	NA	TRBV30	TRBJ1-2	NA	CAWGGANYGYTF	TGTGCCTGGGGGGGGGCGAACTATGGCTACACCTTC
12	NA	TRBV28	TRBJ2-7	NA	CATSRGYNEQYF	TGTGCCACCAGTAGGGGTTACAACGAGCAGTACTTC
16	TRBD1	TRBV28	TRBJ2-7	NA	CASSFSVTGAWYEQYF	TGTGCCAGCAGTTTTTCGGTGACAGGGGCGTGGTACGAGCAGTACTTC
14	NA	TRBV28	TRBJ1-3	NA	CASSLQGFGNTIYF	TGTGCCAGCAGTTTACAGGGGTTTGGAAACACCATATATTTT
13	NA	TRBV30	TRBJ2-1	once	CACPATHYNEQFF	TGTGCCTGCCCCGCCACCCACTACAATGAGCAGTTCTTC
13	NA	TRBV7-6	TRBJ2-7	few	CASSATSLGEQYF	TGTGCCAGCAGCGCGACGTCCCTAGGCGAGCAGTACTTC
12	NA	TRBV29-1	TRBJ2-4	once	CSARFSGNIQYF	TGCAGCGCCAGGTTCAGCGGGAACATTCAGTACTTC
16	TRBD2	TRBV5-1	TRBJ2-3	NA	CASSLDGTSGTDTQYF	TGCGCCAGCAGCTTGGACGGGACTAGCGGCACAGATACGCAGTATTTT
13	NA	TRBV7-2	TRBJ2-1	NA	CASRLTVDNEQFF	TGTGCCAGCAGACTGACAGTTGACAATGAGCAGTTCTTC
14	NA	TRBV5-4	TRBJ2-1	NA	CASSLVDSYNEQFF	TGTGCCAGCAGCTTGGTGGACAGCTACAATGAGCAGTTCTTC
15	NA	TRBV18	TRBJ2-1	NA	CASSPSVGVNNEQFF	TGTGCCAGCTCACCCTCTGTGGGGGTAAACAATGAGCAGTTCTTC